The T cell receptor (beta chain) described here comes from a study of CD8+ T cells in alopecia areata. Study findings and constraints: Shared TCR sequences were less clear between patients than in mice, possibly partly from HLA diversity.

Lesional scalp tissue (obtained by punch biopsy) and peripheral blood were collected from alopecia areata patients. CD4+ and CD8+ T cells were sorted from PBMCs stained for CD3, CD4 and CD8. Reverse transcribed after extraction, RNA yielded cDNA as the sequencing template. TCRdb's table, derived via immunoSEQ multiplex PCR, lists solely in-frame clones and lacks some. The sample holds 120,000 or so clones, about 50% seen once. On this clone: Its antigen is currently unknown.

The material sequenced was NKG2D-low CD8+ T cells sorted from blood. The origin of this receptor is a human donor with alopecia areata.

For the CDR3, the DNA is TGTGCCACCCTACTCCCAGGGGGGGGCTACACCTTC. As protein: CATLLPGGGYTF. The V gene is TRBV13, the J gene TRBJ1-2; TRBD1 agrees at 7 bases. Germline values: CDR1 PRHDT, CDR2 FYEKMQ (reference sequence). Unmatched junction bases numbered 10, after V lost 10 bases and J lost 8 bases. This CDR3 contains 12 residues. Looking up the rest from reference TRBV13 and TRBJ1-2 gives the full variable domain: AAGVIQSPRHLIKEKRETATLKCYPIPRHDTVYWYQQGPGQDPQFLISFYEKMQSDKGSIPDRFSAQQFSDYHSELNMSSLELGDSALYFCATLLPGGGYTFGSGTRLTVV.